The rows below give T cell receptor beta chains drawn from one sample of a study of beta chain features in type 1 diabetes. Using immunoSEQ multiplex PCR, the repertoire was profiled, and TCRdb retains in-frame clones only, with some absent. The table records over 150,000 clones, approximately 10% of them present only once. Sequenced sample: central memory CD4+ T cells from blood. Every receptor here comes from a man aged 30 to 39 with type 1 diabetes. The CDR3 runs from the conserved cysteine through the conserved F or W. A D gene is named only where the DNA matches it firmly. Rows give clone size only sometimes, using once, few, many, or a class for an expanded clone.

clone size: few
V gene: TRBV11-2
D gene: -
J gene: TRBJ2-1
CDR3 DNA: TGTGCCAGCAGCTTAGACACTAGTTCCCATGAGCAGTTCTTC
CDR3 protein: CASSLDTSSHEQFF

clone size: -
V gene: TRBV19
D gene: -
J gene: TRBJ2-1
CDR3 DNA: TGTGCCAGTAGTACCCGAGCAGGGGAATACTATGAGCAGTTCTTC
CDR3 protein: CASSTRAGEYYEQFF

clone size: few
V gene: TRBV2
D gene: TRBD1
J gene: TRBJ2-3
CDR3 DNA: TGTGCCAGCATACGGGACAGGGGGACAGATACGCAGTATTTT
CDR3 protein: CASIRDRGTDTQYF

clone size: -
V gene: TRBV23-1
D gene: -
J gene: TRBJ1-2
CDR3 DNA: TGCGCCAGCAGCGAGGATGGCTACACCTTC
CDR3 protein: CASSEDGYTF

clone size: few
V gene: TRBV27
D gene: TRBD1
J gene: TRBJ1-2
CDR3 DNA: TGTGCCAGCAGTTTGAGGGGGGGGACAGGGATGAAGGGCTACACCTTC
CDR3 protein: CASSLRGGTGMKGYTF

clone size: -
V gene: TRBV7-2
D gene: -
J gene: TRBJ1-2
CDR3 DNA: TGTGCCAGCAGTCCCCAGGGCTACGCGTATGGCTACACCTTC
CDR3 protein: CASSPQGYAYGYTF

clone size: -
V gene: TRBV27
D gene: TRBD1
J gene: TRBJ2-2
CDR3 DNA: TGTGCCAGCAGTACAGGGGGGTTTCTGGTCGGGGAGCTGTTTTTT
CDR3 protein: CASSTGGFLVGELFF

clone size: few
V gene: TRBV28
D gene: TRBD1
J gene: TRBJ2-2
CDR3 DNA: TGTGCCAGCAGTGAGACAGGGGTCCGGCCCGGGGAGCTGTTTTTT
CDR3 protein: CASSETGVRPGELFF

clone size: -
V gene: TRBV27
D gene: -
J gene: TRBJ2-7
CDR3 DNA: TGTGCCAGCAGTTTACGTCCGGGATACGAGCAGTACTTC
CDR3 protein: CASSLRPGYEQYF

clone size: -
V gene: TRBV7-3
D gene: -
J gene: TRBJ2-2
CDR3 DNA: TGTGCCAGCAGCCCCTCAGGGATCGGGGAGCTGTTTTTT
CDR3 protein: CASSPSGIGELFF

clone size: few
V gene: TRBV6-6
D gene: -
J gene: TRBJ2-5
CDR3 DNA: TGTGCCAGCACCCCGAGGGTAGGGGGTCAAGAGACCCAGTACTTC
CDR3 protein: CASTPRVGGQETQYF

clone size: -
V gene: TRBV2
D gene: -
J gene: TRBJ2-1
CDR3 DNA: TGTGCCAGCAGTGATGGACAGAGAAGAGACAATGAGCAGTTCTTC
CDR3 protein: CASSDGQRRDNEQFF

clone size: -
V gene: TRBV28
D gene: TRBD1
J gene: TRBJ1-2
CDR3 DNA: TGTGCCAGCCGGACAGGGGAAACTATCTATGGCTACACCTTC
CDR3 protein: CASRTGETIYGYTF

clone size: -
V gene: TRBV5-1
D gene: TRBD1
J gene: TRBJ2-7
CDR3 DNA: TGCGCCAGCAGTCGTTCCCGGGACAGGGGGGACGAGCAGTACTTC
CDR3 protein: CASSRSRDRGDEQYF

clone size: -
V gene: TRBV9
D gene: TRBD1
J gene: TRBJ2-1
CDR3 DNA: TGTGCCAGCAGCGTAGCAGAGGGGGCATCTAGGGGTGAGCAGTTCTTC
CDR3 protein: CASSVAEGASRGEQFF

clone size: -
V gene: TRBV5-4
D gene: TRBD2
J gene: TRBJ2-5
CDR3 DNA: TGTGCCAGCAGCTCTTGGACTAGGGGTTACCAAGAGACCCAGTACTTC
CDR3 protein: CASSSWTRGYQETQYF

clone size: few
V gene: TRBV7-7
D gene: -
J gene: TRBJ2-3
CDR3 DNA: TGTGCTAGCAGCCCTCAACTGAGCACAGATACGCAGTATTTT
CDR3 protein: CASSPQLSTDTQYF

clone size: -
V gene: TRBV5-4
D gene: TRBD1
J gene: TRBJ1-1
CDR3 DNA: TGTGCCAGCAGCTTCGGACAGGGACACACTGAAGCTTTCTTT
CDR3 protein: CASSFGQGHTEAFF

clone size: -
V gene: TRBV14
D gene: -
J gene: TRBJ1-5
CDR3 DNA: TGTGCCAGCAGCCAAGATAGTCCCCCTGGCAATCAGCCCCAGCATTTT
CDR3 protein: CASSQDSPPGNQPQHF

clone size: -
V gene: TRBV6-1
D gene: TRBD1
J gene: TRBJ2-7
CDR3 DNA: TGTGCCAGCAGTGAAGGACAGGGTCGGACCTACGAGCAGTACTTC
CDR3 protein: CASSEGQGRTYEQYF

clone size: few
V gene: TRBV11-1
D gene: -
J gene: TRBJ2-3
CDR3 DNA: TGTGCCAGCAGCGACGGGCGGGTAACAGATACGCAGTATTTT
CDR3 protein: CASSDGRVTDTQYF

clone size: few
V gene: TRBV15
D gene: -
J gene: TRBJ2-2
CDR3 DNA: TGTGCCACCAGCAGAGAAAGGGGCGGGGAGCTGTTTTTT
CDR3 protein: CATSRERGGELFF

clone size: many
V gene: TRBV16
D gene: -
J gene: TRBJ1-2
CDR3 DNA: TGTGCCAGCAGCCCTGACACCTATGGCTACACCTTC
CDR3 protein: CASSPDTYGYTF

clone size: -
V gene: TRBV30
D gene: TRBD1
J gene: TRBJ1-3
CDR3 DNA: TGTGCCTGGAAGGTTGCCGGGACAGGACTTCACCTTTATTTT
CDR3 protein: CAWKVAGTGLHLYF

clone size: -
V gene: TRBV28
D gene: TRBD2
J gene: TRBJ2-5
CDR3 DNA: TGTGCCAGCAGGGAGTCTAGCGGAAAAGAGACCCAGTACTTC
CDR3 protein: CASRESSGKETQYF

clone size: -
V gene: TRBV5-1
D gene: TRBD1
J gene: TRBJ1-1
CDR3 DNA: TGCGCCAGCAGTTTCGACAGGGGCTACAACACTGAAGCTTTCTTT
CDR3 protein: CASSFDRGYNTEAFF

clone size: few
V gene: TRBV10-3
D gene: -
J gene: TRBJ2-3
CDR3 DNA: TGTGCCATCAGTGATTACGGGAGTGCGGCAGATACGCAGTATTTT
CDR3 protein: CAISDYGSAADTQYF

clone size: -
V gene: TRBV6-4
D gene: -
J gene: TRBJ2-1
CDR3 DNA: TGTGCCAGCAGCCTAAGTTCCTACAATGAGCAGTTCTTC
CDR3 protein: CASSLSSYNEQFF

clone size: few
V gene: TRBV11-3
D gene: -
J gene: TRBJ2-7
CDR3 DNA: TGTGCCAGCAGCTCGGACGTGAGGAGGCCCTACGAGCAGTACTTC
CDR3 protein: CASSSDVRRPYEQYF

clone size: few
V gene: TRBV29-1
D gene: TRBD1
J gene: TRBJ1-2
CDR3 DNA: TGCAGCGTGGAAAAACAGGGGGCCAGCTACACCTTC
CDR3 protein: CSVEKQGASYTF

clone size: -
V gene: TRBV5-1
D gene: -
J gene: TRBJ1-1
CDR3 DNA: TGCGCCAGCAGCTTGAGCGGGGTCACTGAAGCTTTCTTT
CDR3 protein: CASSLSGVTEAFF

clone size: -
V gene: TRBV11-2
D gene: TRBD2
J gene: TRBJ2-2
CDR3 DNA: TGTGCCAGCAGCTCGACTAGCGGCAACACCGGGGAGCTGTTTTTT
CDR3 protein: CASSSTSGNTGELFF

clone size: -
V gene: TRBV14
D gene: -
J gene: TRBJ2-3
CDR3 DNA: TGTGCCAGCAGCCAAGATCTTGGGGGCGCAGATACGCAGTATTTT
CDR3 protein: CASSQDLGGADTQYF

clone size: -
V gene: TRBV5-4
D gene: TRBD1
J gene: TRBJ2-7
CDR3 DNA: TGTGCCAGCAGCTCACAGGGGGCCCCGCTCGAGCAGTACTTC
CDR3 protein: CASSSQGAPLEQYF

clone size: -
V gene: TRBV5-1
D gene: TRBD1
J gene: TRBJ1-4
CDR3 DNA: TGCGCCAGCAGCCCGGGGACAGGATCGTTTGGTGAAAAACTGTTTTTT
CDR3 protein: CASSPGTGSFGEKLFF

clone size: many
V gene: TRBV9
D gene: TRBD2
J gene: TRBJ2-5
CDR3 DNA: TGTGCCAGCAGCGTTGGACTAGCCGAGACCCAGTACTTC
CDR3 protein: CASSVGLAETQYF

clone size: -
V gene: TRBV28
D gene: -
J gene: TRBJ2-2
CDR3 DNA: TGTGCCAGCAGTTCGGTCTCCGCGAACACCGGGGAGCTGTTTTTT
CDR3 protein: CASSSVSANTGELFF

clone size: few
V gene: TRBV11-2
D gene: -
J gene: TRBJ2-2
CDR3 DNA: TGTGCCAGCAGCGTCAGGGTTACCGGGGAGCTGTTTTTT
CDR3 protein: CASSVRVTGELFF

clone size: -
V gene: TRBV4-2
D gene: TRBD2
J gene: TRBJ2-5
CDR3 DNA: TGTGCCAGCAGCCCCCGAGGACTAGCGGGAGGGGTGGAGACCCAGTACTTC
CDR3 protein: CASSPRGLAGGVETQYF

clone size: -
V gene: TRBV11-2
D gene: -
J gene: TRBJ2-5
CDR3 DNA: TGTGCCAGCAGCTTAGAGCAGGCCCAACAAGAGACCCAGTACTTC
CDR3 protein: CASSLEQAQQETQYF

clone size: -
V gene: TRBV2
D gene: TRBD1
J gene: TRBJ1-5
CDR3 DNA: TGTGCCAGCACCCTGACAGGGGGTGATCAGCCCCAGCATTTT
CDR3 protein: CASTLTGGDQPQHF